This is a list of T cell receptor beta chains from one sample in a study of T cells after yellow fever vaccination. TCRdb re-derived calls from the 5' RACE reads in MiXCR, one entry per CDR3 protein. Of 150,000 to 200,000 distinct CDR3 sequences detected, 11% appear once; the ten largest clones hold 30% to 45%. The material sequenced was CD8+ T cells sorted from PBMCs, taken 15 days after the yellow fever booster vaccination. The receptor set was obtained from a man aged 18 to 30 who received the YFV17D yellow fever vaccine. Both conserved end residues are part of each CDR3. A D gene is named only where the DNA matches it firmly. Size values are once, few and many counts, or a class for expanded clones, and some rows have none.

>TRBV6-2/TRBV6-3|TRBD1|TRBJ2-6|few
CASSYRDRGRPGANVLTF
TGTGCCAGCAGTTACAGGGACAGGGGGCGGCCTGGGGCCAACGTCCTGACTTTC
>TRBV6-2/TRBV6-3|TRBD2|TRBJ2-1|.
CASRRRGLAYNEQFF
TGTGCCAGCAGACGCCGGGGACTAGCCTACAATGAGCAGTTCTTC
>TRBV5-6|TRBD1|TRBJ1-2|.
CASSADRGQYYGYTF
TGTGCCAGCAGCGCGGACAGGGGACAATACTATGGCTACACCTTC
>TRBV4-2|.|TRBJ1-1|many
CASSQDLFSPGSTLNTEAFF
TGTGCCAGCAGCCAAGATTTATTCAGTCCAGGATCGACACTGAACACTGAAGCTTTCTTT
>TRBV20-1|TRBD1|TRBJ2-1|.
CSARVSGQGREQFF
TGCAGTGCTAGAGTCTCCGGACAGGGGCGTGAGCAGTTCTTC
>TRBV6-5|.|TRBJ1-1|.
CASSYSGEWSTEAFF
TGTGCCAGCAGTTACTCGGGCGAGTGGAGCACTGAAGCTTTCTTT
>TRBV7-9|TRBD1|TRBJ2-3|.
CASSLGQGEVADTQYF
TGTGCCAGCAGCTTGGGACAGGGGGAAGTCGCAGATACGCAGTATTTT
>TRBV6-1|.|TRBJ2-7|.
CASSEAFGGYEQYF
TGTGCCAGCAGTGAAGCATTCGGGGGTTACGAGCAGTACTTC
>TRBV2|TRBD1|TRBJ1-1|.
CASSEGTGLKNTEAFF
TGTGCCAGCAGTGAAGGGACAGGCCTTAAGAACACTGAAGCTTTCTTT
>TRBV6-4|TRBD2|TRBJ2-3|many
CASSRLAGGRDTDTQYF
TGTGCCAGCAGTCGACTAGCGGGGGGCCGAGACACAGATACGCAGTATTTT
>TRBV7-9|.|TRBJ1-5|.
CASSSSQGRRGNQPQHF
TGTGCCAGCAGCAGTTCTCAGGGCCGCCGGGGCAATCAGCCCCAGCATTTT
>TRBV15|.|TRBJ2-1|many
CATSRDRDTYNEQFF
TGTGCCACCAGCAGAGACCGGGACACCTACAATGAGCAGTTCTTC
>TRBV20-1|TRBD1|TRBJ2-1|.
CSARVPGQGREQFF
TGCAGTGCTAGAGTCCCCGGACAGGGGCGTGAGCAGTTCTTC
>TRBV4-1|.|TRBJ1-5|many
CASSRYSNQPQHF
TGCGCCAGCAGCCGATATAGCAATCAGCCCCAGCATTTT
>TRBV5-6|.|TRBJ1-1|few
CASSPDSARSNTEAFF
TGTGCCAGCAGCCCGGACAGCGCTCGATCGAACACTGAAGCTTTCTTT
>TRBV2|.|TRBJ2-2|few
CAIRDVQTGELFF
TGTGCCATTCGGGACGTTCAGACCGGGGAGCTGTTTTTT
>TRBV29-1|.|TRBJ2-2|many
CSVDVAGELFF
TGCAGCGTTGATGTCGCCGGGGAGCTGTTTTTT
>TRBV20-1|.|TRBJ1-1|few
CSALDAALWDTEAFF
TGCAGTGCTTTAGACGCGGCACTCTGGGACACTGAAGCTTTCTTT
>TRBV6-2/TRBV6-3|TRBD1|TRBJ2-7|many
CASSRDRAFHEQYF
TGTGCCAGCAGCCGGGACAGGGCGTTCCACGAGCAGTACTTC
>TRBV25-1|.|TRBJ2-6|.
CASSVGANVLTF
TGTGCCAGCAGTGTTGGGGCCAACGTCCTGACTTTC